The next 15 T cell receptor beta chains were all read from a single sample in a study of beta chain features in type 1 diabetes. Study-wide findings and caveats: TCRB CDR3 length was moderately but significantly reduced in all four CD4+ subsets of Type 1 diabetes patients.

Which antigens these TCRs recognize remains unknown. Isolated RNA was reverse transcribed in full, so expressed TCRB transcripts were sequenced. Measured with immunoSEQ multiplex PCR; TCRdb has only the in-frame clones, and not every one. The table records roughly 160,000 clones, less than 9.5% of them present only once. The sample was central memory CD4+ T cells from blood. The source is a woman aged 40-49 years with type 1 diabetes.

This clone was picked up a small number of times. The rearrangement links TRBV7-9 to TRBJ1-2; D unclear. This CDR3 contains 13 residues. V was shortened by 5 bases and J by 0 bases, with 7 bases between the two germline ends. The germline CDR1 and CDR2 sequences are SEHNR and FQNEAQ (reference sequence). CDR3 sequence reads: CASSLQTNYGYTF. In DNA form, the CDR3 reads TGTGCCAGCAGCCTACAGACTAACTATGGCTACACCTTC.

This clone has at least ten counts. The chain recombines TRBV18 with TRBJ1-1, with TRBD1 matching over 9 bases. There are 16 residues in the CDR3. V was pared by 3 bases and J by 0 bases, with 5 bases of the junction left unmatched. Per germline, CDR1 KGHSH and CDR2 LQKENI. CDR3 DNA sequence: TGTGCCAGCTCACCCGGACAGGGGTTTATGAACACTGAAGCTTTCTTT. This encodes CASSPGQGFMNTEAFF.

This rearrangement joins TRBV4-1 to TRBJ1-2; 9 nucleotides match TRBD1. Per germline, CDR1 MGHRA and CDR2 YSYEKL. The CDR3 sequence is 14 residues long. V was clipped by 5 bases and J by 7 bases; unmatched bases: 8. The CDR3 protein is CASSFRDREAGYTF. The CDR3 coding sequence is TGCGCCAGCAGCTTCCGGGACAGGGAGGCTGGCTACACCTTC.

This clone turned up a few times. The chain is built from TRBV6-6 and TRBJ1-1; D perhaps matches TRBD1 (6 bases). Germline CDR1 and CDR2: MNHNY and SVGAGI (reference sequence). With 6 bases removed from V and 7 bases from J, the gap between germline ends came to 9 bases. The CDR3 is made up of 11 amino acids. CDR3 sequence: CASSQDSEAFF. The CDR3 DNA reads TGTGCCAGCAGCCAGGACAGTGAAGCTTTCTTT.

A few counts support this clone. This specimen includes other DNA sequences encoding the same CDR3. The rearrangement joins TRBV15 to TRBJ1-4, with 8 nucleotides matching TRBD1. V lost 0 bases, J lost 7 bases, and 4 bases stayed unmatched. The CDR3 runs to 15 residues. The germline V gene encodes CDR1 LNHNV and CDR2 YYDKDF (reference sequence). The CDR3 bases are TGTGCCACCAGCAGAGACGGGACAGGAGGTGAAAAACTGTTTTTT. Amino acid sequence: CATSRDGTGGEKLFF. Full variable domain (rest looked up from reference TRBV15 and TRBJ1-4): DAMVIQNPRYQVTQFGKPVTLSCSQTLNHNVMYWYQQKSSQAPKLLFHYYDKDFNNEADTPDNFQSRRPNTSFCFLDIRSPGLGDTAMYLCATSRDGTGGEKLFFGSGTQLSVL.

The rearrangement joins TRBV7-2 to TRBJ2-3; maybe TRBD2 (7 bases). Germline CDR1 and CDR2: SGHTA and FQGNSA. This CDR3 has 14 amino acids. The V gene lost 5 bases and the J gene lost 6 bases, with 15 bases spanning the gap. CDR3 amino acids: CASSKGGGRDTQYF. CDR3 sequence (DNA): TGTGCCAGCAGCAAAGGCGGGGGCCGGGATACGCAGTATTTT.

This clone was seen a few times. The chain recombines TRBV6-6 with TRBJ2-5, with D perhaps matching TRBD1 (5 bases). CDR3 length: 13 residues. Germline V gene lookup returns CDR1 MNHNY and CDR2 SVGAGI (reference sequence). V was cut by 4 bases and J by 9 bases, with 15 bases left in between. As DNA, the CDR3 is TGTGCCAGCAGTTCGACGGTGGGCAGGGCCCAGTACTTC. The encoded protein is CASSSTVGRAQYF.

The chain is built from TRBV11-2 and TRBJ2-1; 7 nucleotides match TRBD2. With 5 bases clipped from V and 8 bases from J, the junction kept 6 bases outside the gene matches. The CDR3 has 13 residues. Per germline, CDR1 SGHAT and CDR2 FQNNGV. The CDR3 region has the DNA TGTGCCAGCAGCCAACGAAGCGGGGATGAGCAGTTCTTC. Translating gives CASSQRSGDEQFF. The full variable domain, rest sourced from reference TRBV11-2 and TRBJ2-1, is EAGVAQSPRYKIIEKRQSVAFWCNPISGHATLYWYQQILGQGPKLLIQFQNNGVVDDSQLPKDRFSAERLKGVDSTLKIQPAKLEDSAVYLCASSQRSGDEQFFGPGTRLTVL.

This clone was found a few times. The chain joins TRBV7-6 to TRBJ1-4; a weak D match, TRBD1 (6 bases). V was pared by 8 bases and J by 8 bases, with 12 bases between. The CDR3 has 12 amino acids. CDR1 is SGHVS and CDR2 is FNYEAQ in the germline V gene. DNA of the CDR3: TGTGCCAGCGGGGGCTCGGGGGAAAAACTGTTTTTT. The encoded protein is CASGGSGEKLFF.

This clone has more than one count but fewer than ten. V is TRBV18 and J is TRBJ1-5; D is possibly TRBD1 (5 bases). Germline V gives CDR1 KGHSH, CDR2 LQKENI. V lost 5 bases, J lost 7 bases, and 18 bases lay in between. The CDR3 is 15 residues long. CDR3 in amino acids: CASSSTGTGEQPQHF. For the CDR3, the DNA is TGTGCCAGCTCATCGACCGGGACGGGGGAGCAGCCCCAGCATTTT.

The genes are TRBV6-6 and TRBJ1-2, with 7 bases fitting TRBD1. This CDR3 is built from 14 residues. Trimming took 7 bases from V and 6 from J; bases not matched to a gene: 11. Germline-derived CDR1 and CDR2 are MNHNY and SVGAGI (reference sequence). This CDR3 is CASTRTRGENGYTF. The CDR3 coding sequence is TGTGCCAGCACCCGAACCAGGGGGGAAAATGGCTACACCTTC.

This clone was found a few times. At the DNA level, this CDR3 is encoded by other sequences in the same sample as well. The rearrangement uses TRBV7-8 and TRBJ2-5; a possible D gene is TRBD1 (5 bases). This CDR3 contains 14 residues. Deletions cut 1 base from V and 1 base from J, with 7 bases between. Germline assignment: CDR1 SGHVS and CDR2 FQNEAQ. The CDR3 is CASSLERGQETQYF. The CDR3 nucleotides read TGTGCCAGCAGCTTAGAAAGGGGCCAAGAGACCCAGTACTTC.

Only a few counts were recorded for this clone. This CDR3 reads CASSQQQLMNTEAFF. The CDR3 DNA reads TGCGCCAGCAGCCAGCAACAGTTAATGAACACTGAAGCTTTCTTT. The chain links TRBV4-1 to TRBJ1-1; D call uncertain. This CDR3 spans 15 amino acids. In germline, CDR1 is MGHRA, CDR2 YSYEKL. The V gene lost 3 bases and the J gene lost 0 bases, with 11 bases spanning the gap.

The chain combines TRBV28 with TRBJ1-4, with TRBD1 matching 11 bases. CDR1 MDHEN and CDR2 SYDVKM come from the germline V gene. There are 16 residues in the CDR3. V lost 5 bases to trimming and J lost 5 bases; unmatched junction nucleotides: 7. The CDR3 coding sequence is TGTGCCAGCAGTCCCGGACAGGGGGCTGGGAATGAAAAACTGTTTTTT. Protein: CASSPGQGAGNEKLFF.

This clone was counted a few times. The genes are TRBV7-9 and TRBJ2-1, with a tentative D call TRBD2 (5 bases). The CDR3 length is 14 residues. Germline V lookup: CDR1 SEHNR, CDR2 FQNEAQ (reference sequence). V was shortened by 8 bases and J by 2 bases, with 13 bases between the two germline ends. The CDR3 region is CASGEGRAYNEQFF. The CDR3 coding sequence is TGTGCCAGCGGAGAGGGAAGAGCCTACAATGAGCAGTTCTTC.